Detailed here is one T cell receptor (beta chain). What it binds is unknown. This entry belongs to a study of early T cells in non-severe SARS-CoV-2 infection. Study overall: Chains stayed unpaired after sequencing of bulk RNA from unsorted whole blood. Study results and limitations: Clonotype matching in VDJdb favored anti-spike CD8 responses and did not capture private and CD4 specificities.

Unique molecular identifiers were attached to individual cDNA molecules. From the 5' RACE reads, TCRdb called clonotypes with MiXCR, one entry per CDR3 protein. The table shows 85,000 to 100,000 distinct CDR3 sequences, with approximately 9.9% occurring only once. The input for sequencing was whole blood, taken at baseline. This TCR came from an adult who was a healthcare worker with PCR-confirmed SARS-CoV-2 infection or an uninfected control (not recorded which).

For the CDR3, the DNA is TGTGCCAGCAGCCATCCGGGACTAGCGCGATACGAGCAGTACTTC. Translating gives CASSHPGLARYEQYF. The chain recombines TRBV7-2 with TRBJ2-7; 10 bases fit TRBD2. Trimming removed 5 bases from V and 4 bases from J; junction bases left unmatched: 8. CDR3 size: 15 residues. Germline V gives CDR1 SGHTA, CDR2 FQGNSA.